This T cell receptor (beta chain) was sequenced for a study of preoperative IRX-2 immunotherapy in early breast cancer. Libraries were prepared by immunoSEQ multiplex PCR; TCRdb keeps only in-frame clonotypes and omits some of them. The sample has around 88,000 clones, 80% to 90% seen once. Treatment indicated: preoperative locoregional IRX-2 cytokine immunotherapy. Samples came from a phase Ib trial of preoperative locoregional IRX-2 cytokine immunotherapy. Germline V gives CDR1 SGHNT, CDR2 YENEEA. This CDR3 has 16 residues. V shed 2 bases, J shed 6 bases, and the junction held 8 bases outside the gene matches.

The material was tumor tissue, obtained after IRX-2 immunotherapy. The TCR was taken from a human donor with breast cancer. This sequence joins TRBV11-3 and TRBJ1-4; 8 bases align to TRBD1. As DNA, the CDR3 is TGTGCCAGCAGCTTAAACCCCGGACAGGGACATGAAAAACTGTTTTTT. This translates into CASSLNPGQGHEKLFF.